The rows below give T cell receptor beta chains drawn from one sample of a study of blood T cell repertoires in COVID-19. Produced via immunoSEQ multiplex PCR; TCRdb's table is partial and in-frame only. The repertoire holds fewer than 150,000 clones, with approximately 80% as singletons. Sequenced: peripheral blood. These receptor sequences come from a human donor in a cohort sampled during active COVID-19. The CDR3 runs from the conserved cysteine through the conserved F or W. A D gene is named only where the DNA matches it firmly. Only part of the rows carry a size: once, few, many, or a class if the clone is expanded.

D	J	V	size	CDR3	DNA
TRBD2	TRBJ2-7	TRBV4-1	.	CASSQVGGGVDEQYF	TGCGCCAGCAGCCAAGTCGGCGGGGGGGTAGATGAGCAGTACTTC
TRBD1	TRBJ1-1	TRBV14	.	CASSTGSRNTEAFF	TGTGCCTCCTCGACAGGGTCTAGAAACACTGAAGCTTTCTTT
TRBD1	TRBJ2-2	TRBV19	.	CASRRKTGAGELFF	TGTGCCAGTCGAAGGAAGACAGGGGCCGGGGAGCTGTTTTTT
.	TRBJ2-3	TRBV19	.	CASSVRGGDTQYF	TGTGCCAGTAGTGTTCGGGGAGGAGATACGCAGTATTTT
TRBD1	TRBJ2-7	TRBV18	few	CASSRRDRAYEQYF	TGTGCCAGCTCACGCCGGGACAGGGCCTACGAGCAGTACTTC
.	TRBJ2-7	TRBV9	once	CASGPGGQYF	TGTGCCAGCGGACCCGGAGGGCAGTACTTC
.	TRBJ2-7	TRBV6-5	.	CASSRSGSVDEQYF	TGTGCCAGCAGTCGGTCGGGGAGCGTGGACGAGCAGTACTTC
TRBD1	TRBJ2-5	TRBV5-1	.	CASSLGGTVQETQYF	TGCGCCAGCAGCTTGGGGGGGACAGTCCAAGAGACCCAGTACTTC
.	TRBJ1-2	TRBV30	.	CAWSVVGAYGYTF	TGTGCCTGGAGTGTAGTGGGGGCCTATGGCTACACCTTC
TRBD1	TRBJ2-5	TRBV15	.	CATSRDKGAGETQYF	TGTGCCACCAGCAGAGATAAGGGGGCAGGGGAGACCCAGTACTTC
.	TRBJ1-5	TRBV6-2/TRBV6-3	.	CASSRRFPAGQPQHF	TGTGCCAGCAGTCGCCGGTTCCCTGCGGGCCAGCCCCAGCATTTT
TRBD1	TRBJ2-7	TRBV19	.	CASSPGQGLVKYF	TGTGCCAGTTCCCCGGGACAGGGGTTGGTGAAGTACTTC
.	TRBJ1-4	TRBV4-3	.	CASSQDRLPYEKLFF	TGCGCCAGCAGCCAGGATCGACTCCCCTATGAAAAACTGTTTTTT
TRBD1	TRBJ1-1	TRBV30	.	CAWTGDRRNTEAFF	TGTGCCTGGACGGGGGACAGGAGGAACACTGAAGCTTTCTTT
TRBD1	TRBJ2-3	TRBV30	.	CAWRPRGQGRVDTQYF	TGTGCCTGGAGACCCCGCGGACAGGGGCGAGTGGATACGCAGTATTTT